Following are 25 T cell receptor beta chains from one sample sequenced in a study of T cell changes during pregnancy in multiple sclerosis. Libraries were prepared by immunoSEQ multiplex PCR; TCRdb keeps only in-frame clonotypes and omits some of them. Among tens of thousands of clones listed, approximately 90% were seen once. Sequences were derived from peripheral blood, sampled in the first trimester of pregnancy. The receptors derive from a female donor in good health, enrolled as a control in a pregnancy study.

The rearrangement uses TRBV2 and TRBJ2-5; TRBD2 matches at 8 bases. J gave up 2 bases and V 7 bases, and 9 bases lay outside the gene matches. The length of the CDR3 is 15 residues. The germline V gene has CDR1 SNHLY and CDR2 FYNNEI. CDR3 loop: CASMQLAGPQETQYF. The CDR3 DNA is TGTGCCAGCATGCAGCTAGCGGGCCCTCAAGAGACCCAGTACTTC.

The genes are TRBV5-1 and TRBJ1-1, with D uncertain. CDR3 length equals 12 residues. Per germline, CDR1 SGHRS and CDR2 YFSETQ. V lost 0 bases to trimming and J lost 8 bases, with 8 bases between them. In DNA form, the CDR3 reads TGCGCCAGCAGCTTGGGCCAGTTCGAAGCTTTCTTT. Amino acid sequence: CASSLGQFEAFF.

The genes are TRBV9 and TRBJ2-7, with 12 nucleotides matching TRBD2. There are 14 residues in the CDR3. The ends lost 3 bases at V and 6 bases at J; junction bases unmatched: 4. CDR1 and CDR2 (germline): SGDLS, YYNGEE. The chain's CDR3 is CASSAGLAGTEQYF. DNA for the CDR3: TGTGCCAGCAGCGCGGGACTAGCGGGTACCGAGCAGTACTTC.

The V and J genes are TRBV20-1 and TRBJ2-1; a possible D gene is TRBD1 (5 bases). Germline lookup yields CDR1 DFQATT and CDR2 SNEGSKA (reference sequence). V was pared by 6 bases and J by 9 bases, with 9 bases between. The CDR3 extends over 10 amino acids. The chain's CDR3 is CSAPRGEQFF. In DNA form, the CDR3 reads TGCAGTGCCCCAAGGGGTGAGCAGTTCTTC.

The chain couples TRBV27 to TRBJ2-7; no definite D call. Per the germline V gene, CDR1 is MNHEY and CDR2 is SMNVEV (reference sequence). Trimming pared 4 bases from V and 5 bases from J, leaving 18 bases between. This CDR3 has 15 amino acids. The CDR3 protein is CASSSPMQAIHEQYF. DNA of the CDR3: TGTGCCAGCAGTTCCCCGATGCAGGCTATCCACGAGCAGTACTTC.

This clone appeared a single time. The chain carries TRBV6-5 and TRBJ2-2, with D tentatively TRBD2 (6 bases). The ends were cut back, 8 bases at V and 1 base at J, with 11 bases in the middle. CDR1 MNHEY and CDR2 SVGAGI come from the germline V gene. CDR3 length: 14 amino acids. CDR3 DNA sequence: TGTGCCAGCGTCGCGGGACTGAACACCGGGGAGCTGTTTTTT. This codes for CASVAGLNTGELFF.

The chain couples TRBV27 to TRBJ1-1; tentatively, D is TRBD1 (6 bases). CDR1 is MNHEY and CDR2 is SMNVEV in the germline V gene (reference sequence). This CDR3 is 15 amino acids long. The V and J ends lost 3 bases and 1 base respectively, with 12 bases between them. The CDR3: CASSLSGVPNTEAFF. CDR3 in DNA: TGTGCCAGCAGTTTGTCAGGGGTCCCGAACACTGAAGCTTTCTTT.

Only one count was recorded for this clone. The chain uses TRBV11-2 and TRBJ1-2; a weak D match, TRBD1 (5 bases). Germline V lookup: CDR1 SGHAT, CDR2 FQNNGV. CDR3 length: 14 amino acids. V gave up 1 base and J gave up 12 bases, with 18 bases separating them. In DNA, the CDR3 is TGTGCCAGCAGCTTAGGGTCCGGCGCCCGGGGGGACACCTTC. This codes for CASSLGSGARGDTF.

J is TRBJ1-1 and V is TRBV10-3; D is perhaps TRBD1 (6 bases). Germline V gene lookup returns CDR1 ENHRY and CDR2 SYGVKD. V dropped 3 bases and J dropped 0 bases, with 11 bases sitting between them. The CDR3 extends over 15 amino acids. The CDR3 DNA sequence: TGTGCCATCAGTGATCGGGACATTATGAACACTGAAGCTTTCTTT. The encoded protein is CAISDRDIMNTEAFF.

This chain uses TRBV18 with TRBJ1-2; TRBD1 agrees at 9 bases. Looked up from germline, CDR1 is KGHSH and CDR2 is LQKENI. The CDR3 spans 15 residues. J lost 5 bases, V lost 4 bases, and 8 bases had no gene match. The CDR3 loop is CASSHKSGQGYGYTF. CDR3 nucleotide sequence: TGTGCCAGCTCACACAAATCGGGACAGGGATATGGCTACACCTTC.

This clone has a single count. The chain carries TRBV6-5 and TRBJ1-1; D may be TRBD1 (5 bases). The CDR3 has 14 amino acids. With 6 bases removed from V and 0 bases from J, the gap between germline ends came to 11 bases. CDR1 and CDR2 from the germline V gene are MNHEY and SVGAGI. The CDR3 nucleotides are TGTGCCAGCAGGTTAGGACATATGAACACTGAAGCTTTCTTT. It translates to CASRLGHMNTEAFF.

The rearrangement joins TRBV19 to TRBJ1-2; D is perhaps TRBD1 (6 bases). This CDR3 contains 12 residues. Germline V gene lookup returns CDR1 LNHDA and CDR2 SQIVND (reference sequence). CDR3 DNA: TGTGCATCGTGCAGGGGTGGTACAGGCTACACCTTC. Translated: CASCRGGTGYTF.

The CDR3 DNA is TGTGCCAGTAGTATCGGTCTAGCGAGCTACAATGAGCAGTTCTTC. This sequence encodes CASSIGLASYNEQFF. This rearrangement joins TRBV19 to TRBJ2-1; tentatively, D is TRBD2 (6 bases). V gave up 3 bases and J gave up 3 bases, with 12 bases separating them. This CDR3 is built from 15 residues. The germline V gene has CDR1 LNHDA and CDR2 SQIVND (reference sequence).

This clone was observed a handful of times. This sequence joins TRBV18 and TRBJ2-7; 8 bases align to TRBD2. The CDR3 loop spans 15 amino acids. From germline, CDR1 is KGHSH and CDR2 LQKENI. Unmatched junction bases numbered 6, after V lost 3 bases and J lost 2 bases. The CDR3 reads CASSPSRLAPYEQYF. The CDR3 DNA is TGTGCCAGCTCACCGAGTCGACTAGCGCCCTACGAGCAGTACTTC. The full variable domain, with the rest looked up from reference TRBV18 and TRBJ2-7, is NAGVMQNPRHLVRRRGQEARLRCSPMKGHSHVYWYRQLPEEGLKFMVYLQKENIIDESGMPKERFSAEFPKEGPSILRIQQVVRGDSAAYFCASSPSRLAPYEQYFGPGTRLTVT.

The chain recombines TRBV6-4 with TRBJ2-1; 11 nucleotides match TRBD1. The trim removed 0 bases at V and 4 bases at J, leaving 2 bases unmatched. This CDR3 spans 16 amino acids. Looked up from germline, CDR1 is MRHNA and CDR2 is SNTAGT. The CDR3 nucleotides are TGTGCCAGCAGTGACTCGGGACAGGGGGATTACAATGAGCAGTTCTTC. Its translation is CASSDSGQGDYNEQFF.

The V and J genes are TRBV30 and TRBJ1-2; D uncertain. CDR1 and CDR2 (germline): GTSNPN, SVGIG (reference sequence). Deletions cut 0 bases from V and 8 bases from J, with 13 bases between. The CDR3 extends over 13 amino acids. The CDR3 DNA follows: TGTGCCTGGAGTGTCCCGGGAGTGAGGGGCTACACCTTC. This gives the protein CAWSVPGVRGYTF.

This clone was detected once. The genes are TRBV6-5 and TRBJ1-5, with TRBD1 matching over 11 bases. J gave up 5 bases and V 6 bases, and 6 bases lay outside the gene matches. The CDR3 consists of 15 residues. CDR1 MNHEY and CDR2 SVGAGI come from the germline V gene. The CDR3 sequence is CASRPGTGGYQPQHF. The CDR3 DNA reads as TGTGCCAGCAGACCCGGGACAGGGGGGTATCAGCCCCAGCATTTT.

This clone showed up just once. The chain recombines TRBV10-3 with TRBJ2-1, with 10 positions matching TRBD2. The germline gives CDR1 ENHRY, CDR2 SYGVKD. CDR3 length: 16 amino acids. The V gene end was trimmed by 10 bases and the J gene end by 2 bases; junction bases not matched to a gene: 11. DNA for the CDR3: TGTGCCACTAGCCCGGCTAGCGGGGGAACCTACAATGAGCAGTTCTTC. This gives the protein CATSPASGGTYNEQFF.

The chain is built from TRBV5-1 and TRBJ1-1, with D perhaps TRBD1 (6 bases). The CDR3 is made up of 16 amino acids. Deletions cut 0 bases from V and 0 bases from J, with 12 bases between. Germline V lookup: CDR1 SGHRS, CDR2 YFSETQ. The CDR3 sequence: CASSLGGGALNTEAFF. CDR3 nucleotide sequence: TGCGCCAGCAGCTTGGGAGGGGGGGCATTGAACACTGAAGCTTTCTTT.

The rearrangement uses TRBV7-9 and TRBJ1-1; no clear D. The CDR3 covers 15 residues. The germline V gene encodes CDR1 SEHNR and CDR2 FQNEAQ (reference sequence). V was trimmed by 1 base and J by 5 bases, leaving 14 bases between them. DNA of the CDR3: TGTGCCAGCAGCTTAGTGATGGGTTTGGAGACTGAAGCTTTCTTT. This encodes CASSLVMGLETEAFF.

The J gene is TRBJ1-6, the V gene TRBV27; D is ambiguous. Between the trimmed V and J ends, which lost 1 base and 0 bases, there was a span of 7 bases. The CDR3 has 16 residues. Germline CDR1 reads MNHEY; CDR2 reads SMNVEV (reference sequence). The chain's CDR3 is CASSLFPVSYNSPLHF. DNA for the CDR3: TGTGCCAGCAGTTTATTTCCGGTCTCCTATAATTCACCCCTCCACTTT.

This chain links TRBV19 with TRBJ2-6, with a possible D match to TRBD1 (6 bases). Trimming took 6 bases from V and 0 from J, leaving 12 bases between them. The CDR3 is 16 amino acids. Germline assignment: CDR1 LNHDA and CDR2 SQIVND (reference sequence). CDR3 amino acids: CASRLGQSSGANVLTF. In nucleotides, the CDR3 is TGTGCCAGTAGATTAGGACAGTCCTCTGGGGCCAACGTCCTGACTTTC.

This clone was seen just once. V and J are TRBV5-1 and TRBJ2-2, with 10 nucleotides matching TRBD2. Per germline, CDR1 SGHRS and CDR2 YFSETQ. The CDR3 is made up of 20 amino acids. J gave up 3 bases and V 0 bases, and 14 bases lay outside the gene matches. The CDR3, as DNA: TGCGCCAGCAGCTTGGCCGGAGGAAGCGGGAGGGGTATGGACACCGGGGAGCTGTTTTTT. Translated: CASSLAGGSGRGMDTGELFF.

The rearrangement uses TRBV30 and TRBJ2-1; 15 bases align to TRBD2. CDR1 and CDR2 from the germline V gene are GTSNPN and SVGIG (reference sequence). The CDR3 has 18 amino acids. V dropped 1 base and J dropped 0; count of bases not matched to a gene: 4. CDR3 sequence reads: CAWSGTSGRASSYNEQFF. The CDR3 nucleotides are TGTGCCTGGAGTGGGACTAGCGGGAGGGCCAGCTCCTACAATGAGCAGTTCTTC.

V gene TRBV27 combines with J gene TRBJ1-5; no definite D call. CDR1 is MNHEY, CDR2 SMNVEV, per germline (reference sequence). This CDR3 has 14 amino acids. The V end lost 6 bases, the J end lost 1 base, and 10 bases lay between the germline ends. CDR3 sequence: CASRFSGSNQPQHF. The CDR3 DNA follows: TGTGCCAGCAGATTCTCGGGAAGCAATCAGCCCCAGCATTTT.